This T cell receptor beta chain came from a study of vaccination and CD4 T cells after COVID-19. Study-level background: For post-vaccine samples, collection took place a median approximately 78 days after dose two, ranging from 14 to 241.

A note on this clonotype: The antigen is undetermined.

Germline CDR1 and CDR2: SGHRS and YFSETQ. The CDR3 sequence is 14 residues long. V shed 0 bases and J shed 0 bases, with 6 bases lying between them. Researchers used the Oncomine TCR Beta short-read assay to sequence DNA from cultured CD4+ T cells. DNA came from CD4+ T cells after culture. A single record per CDR3 protein comes from TCRdb applying MiXCR to the PCR reads. The table lists about 14,000 distinct CDR3 sequences, around 50% of them singletons, with about 10% in the top ten. The treatment denotes: approximately nine-day PBMC culture with coronavirus spike peptide pools or control peptides (ViraFEST assay). Once peptide pools had expanded antigen-specific T cells, ViraFEST sequenced TCRs.

The sample was CD4+ T cells from blood, cultured in vitro, taken before SARS-CoV-2 vaccination. The clonotype originates from a human donor who had recovered from COVID-19. The chain employs TRBV5-1 and TRBJ1-1, with unresolved D. CDR3 sequence: CASSLGNMNTEAFF. CDR3 bases: TGCGCCAGCAGCTTGGGTAATATGAACACTGAAGCTTTCTTT.